This T cell receptor beta chain was found in a study of post-analysis software for immune sequencing data. Study-wide findings and caveats: Four or five TRBV segments (TRBV5-6, TRBV5-1 and TRBV20-1 among them) occurred more frequently in patients than in controls.

Libraries were made from TCR beta cDNA, and they carried unique molecular identifiers. TCRdb reanalysed the PCR reads using MiXCR and keeps one entry per CDR3 protein. The sample records hundreds of thousands of distinct CDR3 sequences, roughly 45% being singletons. Germline V gives CDR1 SGHVS, CDR2 FQNEAQ. Trimming took 6 bases from V and 2 from J, leaving 8 bases between them. There are 14 residues in the CDR3. This clonotype was found a few times. Its antigen remains unidentified. The gene calls are TRBV7-8 and TRBJ2-6; D is ambiguous. The source of this sequence is a girl aged 5 to 17 with multiple sclerosis. Sequencing input: blood. The chain's CDR3 is CASSTPAGANVLTF. CDR3 sequence (DNA): TGTGCCAGCAGTACGCCGGCTGGGGCCAACGTCCTGACTTTC.